This T cell receptor beta chain was sequenced for a study of T cells in Graves' hyperthyroidism and ophthalmopathy. This clonotype has more than one count but fewer than ten. Diagnoses used clinical symptoms, serum thyroxine and TRAb, thyroid ultrasound and orbital computed tomography. The CDR3 loop spans 14 amino acids. The germline gives CDR1 SGHNT, CDR2 YYREEE (reference sequence). Deletions cut 7 bases from V and 5 bases from J, with 16 bases between. Authors of the study amplified TCR beta CDR3 regions from RNA transcripts. First-round RT-PCR targeting the TCR CDR3 was performed with the HTBI primer set. TCRdb re-derived calls from the multiplex PCR reads in MiXCR, one entry per CDR3 protein. The table includes 660,000 or so distinct CDR3 sequences, roughly 20% detected once.

The J gene is TRBJ2-1, the V gene TRBV5-4; weak D call: TRBD1 (5 bases). Specimen: blood. This receptor was identified in a man in his thirties or forties with Graves' ophthalmopathy. CDR3 in DNA: TGTGCCAGCCAGGACCCAGGGTCGAACAATGAGCAGTTCTTC. Its translation is CASQDPGSNNEQFF. The whole variable domain, filled in from reference TRBV5-4 and TRBJ2-1, reads ETGVTQSPTHLIKTRGQQVTLRCSSQSGHNTVSWYQQALGQGPQFIFQYYREEENGRGNFPPRFSGLQFPNYSSELNVNALELDDSALYLCASQDPGSNNEQFFGPGTRLTVL.